A single TCR beta chain is shown here with its context. These data originate in a study of blood T cell repertoires in COVID-19. TCRdb keeps only in-frame clones here, not all; method: immunoSEQ multiplex PCR. The top ten clones hold 6% of a sample with 10,000 to 15,000 clones, roughly 70% of them seen once. Germline values: CDR1 LGHNA, CDR2 YNFKEQ. The CDR3 has 18 residues. V gave up 0 bases and J gave up 4 bases, with 21 bases separating them. This TCR was recovered from a man between 60 and 75 years old with COVID-19, enrolled during active disease. The chain uses TRBV4-2 and TRBJ1-1, with D tentatively TRBD1 (6 bases). Sequencing was performed on peripheral blood. The CDR3 here is CASSQEGGANGFSTEAFF. The CDR3 DNA reads TGTGCCAGCAGCCAAGAAGGGGGGGCAAATGGTTTTTCCACTGAAGCTTTCTTT.